This entry lists 4 T cell receptor beta chains sequenced from one sample in a study of blood T cell repertoires in COVID-19. Method: immunoSEQ multiplex PCR; TCRdb's copy keeps in-frame clones and lacks some. There are more than 95,000 clones in the sample; around two thirds occur only once, and approximately 2% lies in the top ten. Material for sequencing was peripheral blood. The receptor source for this set is a woman between 65 and 79 years old with acute or convalescent COVID-19.

The gene calls are TRBV19 and TRBJ1-3, with D hard to call. This CDR3 spans 15 amino acids. The V gene's germline CDR1 is LNHDA and CDR2 SQIVND (reference sequence). V lost 5 bases to trimming and J lost 0 bases, with 11 bases between them. In DNA, the CDR3 is TGTGCCAGTAGTGCAAGAGGGATCTCTGGAAACACCATATATTTT. Amino acids: CASSARGISGNTIYF.

The rearrangement links TRBV11-2 to TRBJ1-1; possible D gene TRBD1, 5 bases. The germline CDR1 and CDR2 sequences are SGHAT and FQNNGV. Trimming removed 5 bases from V and 4 bases from J, with 14 bases in between. The CDR3 sequence is 14 residues long. For the CDR3, the DNA is TGTGCCAGCAGCCAGGGATGGGGAAGCACTGAAGCTTTCTTT. It yields the protein CASSQGWGSTEAFF.

This clone was counted a few times. The J gene is TRBJ2-6, the V gene TRBV27; perhaps TRBD1 as D (5 bases). CDR1 is MNHEY, CDR2 SMNVEV, per germline (reference sequence). The CDR3 length is 15 residues. Trimming left V 6 bases short and J 0 bases short, with 9 bases between. The CDR3 sequence: CASSRQFSGANVLTF. CDR3 in DNA: TGTGCCAGCAGCAGACAGTTCTCTGGGGCCAACGTCCTGACTTTC.

In this sample, this clone turned up once. This chain links TRBV5-1 with TRBJ1-2, with TRBD1 matching over 7 bases. The CDR3 is made up of 17 amino acids. With 6 bases clipped from V and 0 bases from J, the junction kept 14 bases outside the gene matches. Germline lookup yields CDR1 SGHRS and CDR2 YFSETQ. CDR3 sequence reads: CASTPSGTAGPNYGYTF. CDR3 nucleotides: TGCGCCAGCACCCCCTCCGGGACAGCGGGCCCTAACTATGGCTACACCTTC.